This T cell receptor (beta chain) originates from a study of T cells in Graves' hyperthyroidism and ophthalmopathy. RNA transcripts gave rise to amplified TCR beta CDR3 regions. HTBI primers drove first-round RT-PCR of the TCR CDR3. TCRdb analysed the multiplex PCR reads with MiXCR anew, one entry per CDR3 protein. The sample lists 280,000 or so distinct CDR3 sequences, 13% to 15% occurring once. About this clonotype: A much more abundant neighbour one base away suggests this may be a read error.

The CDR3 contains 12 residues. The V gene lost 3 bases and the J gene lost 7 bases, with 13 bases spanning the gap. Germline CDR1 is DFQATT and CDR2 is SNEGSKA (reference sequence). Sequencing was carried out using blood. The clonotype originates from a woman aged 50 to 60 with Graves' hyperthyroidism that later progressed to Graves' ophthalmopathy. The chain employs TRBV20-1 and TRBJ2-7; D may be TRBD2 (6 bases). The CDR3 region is CSARWRVSEQYF. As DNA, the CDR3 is TGCAGTGCTAGGTGGAGGGTCAGTGAGCAGTACTTC.